This T cell receptor (beta chain) was documented in a study of shared clonotypes between healthy human individuals. Method: immunoSEQ multiplex PCR; TCRdb's copy keeps in-frame clones and lacks some. This sample has a few million clones, with approximately 95% found just once. The CDR3 has 17 amino acids. V shed 1 base and J shed 9 bases, with 22 bases lying between them. In germline, CDR1 is LGHNA, CDR2 YSLEER. The authors divided CD4+ cells into CD45RA+ naive and CD45RA-negative memory subsets. Sequences were obtained from naive CD4+ T cells from PBMCs. Subset denoted: CD45RA+ positively selected. This sequence was found in a young man in good health. Some clones in this sample may be carry-over from other donors' samples. The chain couples TRBV4-3 to TRBJ2-4, with D possibly TRBD2 on 5 matching bases. CDR3 bases: TGCGCCAGCAGCCAAGGGGCTAGCCGAACAACGAGCCCCATTCAGTACTTC. Protein sequence: CASSQGASRTTSPIQYF.